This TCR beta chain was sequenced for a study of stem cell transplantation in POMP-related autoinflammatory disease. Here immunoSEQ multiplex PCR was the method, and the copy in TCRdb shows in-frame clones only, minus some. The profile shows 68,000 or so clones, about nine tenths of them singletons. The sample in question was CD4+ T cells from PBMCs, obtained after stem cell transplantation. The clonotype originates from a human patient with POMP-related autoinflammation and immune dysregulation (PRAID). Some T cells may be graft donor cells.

The CDR3 reads CASSPRALHF. CDR3 DNA sequence: TGTGCCAGCTCACCAAGGGCCCTCCACTTT. The chain links TRBV18 to TRBJ1-6; D is uncertain. CDR1 and CDR2 from the germline V gene are KGHSH and LQKENI. There are 10 residues in the CDR3. V lost 2 bases, J lost 14 bases, and 4 bases lay in between.